These 14 T cell receptor beta chains were all obtained from the same sample, sequenced in a study of T cell repertoires and HLA-DP antigens. These receptors have no known antigen. The protocol was immunoSEQ multiplex PCR, while the TCRdb copy is restricted to in-frame clones and leaves out a portion. The sample lists some 110,000 clones, around 93% seen once, with about 0.27% in the top ten. The material sequenced was CD4+ T cells from PBMCs. Receptor source: a woman under 30 in good health and CMV-seronegative.

V is TRBV7-7 and J is TRBJ2-7; the match to TRBD1 covers 7 bases. The CDR3 loop spans 13 amino acids. The germline gives CDR1 SSHAT, CDR2 FNYEAQ (reference sequence). Here the CDR3 reads CASSLATGTEQYV. The CDR3 DNA reads TGTGCTAGCAGCTTAGCGACAGGGACCGAGCAGTACGTC.

The chain links TRBV7-9 to TRBJ2-6, with D unclear. Germline assignment: CDR1 SEHNR and CDR2 FQNEAQ (reference sequence). This CDR3 has 18 residues. V was trimmed by 3 bases and J by 1 base, leaving 16 bases between them. CDR3: CASSFTLGFGSGANVLTF. CDR3 sequence (DNA): TGTGCCAGCAGCTTCACGCTGGGGTTCGGATCTGGGGCCAACGTCCTGACTTTC.

This clone was recorded once. The CDR3 is CASSLALGTGYTF. The CDR3 region has the DNA TGTGCCAGCAGCTTAGCGCTGGGAACTGGCTACACCTTC. The gene calls are TRBV7-9 and TRBJ1-2; D ambiguous. The CDR3 is 13 amino acids. From germline, CDR1 is SEHNR and CDR2 FQNEAQ (reference sequence). Trimming left V 0 bases short and J 7 bases short, with 9 bases between.

The J gene is TRBJ2-5, the V gene TRBV4-2; possibly TRBD1 or TRBD2 for D (5 bases each). Per germline, CDR1 LGHNA and CDR2 YNFKEQ. This CDR3 spans 16 amino acids. Deletions cut 4 bases from V and 4 bases from J, with 19 bases between. The CDR3 DNA follows: TGTGCCAGCAGCCCTGCCTTGAGGGGTTCGTTAGAGACCCAGTACTTC. Translating gives CASSPALRGSLETQYF.

The chain recombines TRBV5-4 with TRBJ1-2; perhaps TRBD1 as D (5 bases). The germline V and J ends were trimmed by 0 bases and 3 bases, with 9 bases remaining between them. The germline V gene has CDR1 SGHNT and CDR2 YYREEE (reference sequence). The CDR3 has 14 amino acids. CDR3 protein: CASSLEQDYYGYTF. The CDR3 nucleotides are TGTGCCAGCAGCTTGGAACAGGATTACTATGGCTACACCTTC.

The J gene is TRBJ2-7, the V gene TRBV6-5; a possible D gene is TRBD1 (6 bases). The germline gives CDR1 MNHEY, CDR2 SVGAGI. V was trimmed by 4 bases and J by 0 bases, leaving 10 bases between them. The CDR3 length is 14 residues. The CDR3 nucleotides are TGTGCCAGCAGTTCAGGGGCTATCTCCTACGAGCAGTACTTC. Its protein is CASSSGAISYEQYF.

The chain is built from TRBV5-1 and TRBJ1-1, with D possibly being TRBD1 (5 bases). Per the germline V gene, CDR1 is SGHRS and CDR2 is YFSETQ. This CDR3 spans 16 amino acids. V was pared by 4 bases and J by 2 bases, with 18 bases between. This chain's CDR3 is CASSPAEGRANTEAFF. For the CDR3, the DNA is TGCGCCAGCAGCCCCGCGGAAGGCAGGGCAAACACTGAAGCTTTCTTT. The whole variable domain, filled in from reference TRBV5-1 and TRBJ1-1, reads KAGVTQTPRYLIKTRGQQVTLSCSPISGHRSVSWYQQTPGQGLQFLFEYFSETQRNKGNFPGRFSGRQFSNSRSEMNVSTLELGDSALYLCASSPAEGRANTEAFFGQGTRLTVV.

The gene calls are TRBV19 and TRBJ1-1; tentative D call: TRBD1 (6 bases). Deletions cut 3 bases from V and 5 bases from J, with 31 bases between. Germline CDR1 reads LNHDA; CDR2 reads SQIVND (reference sequence). The CDR3 has 20 amino acids. CDR3 bases: TGTGCCAGTAGTATCGGGTTCGCCAATGGCCAGGGGCGAACCAAGACTGAAGCTTTCTTT. Residues: CASSIGFANGQGRTKTEAFF.

The rearrangement joins TRBV12-5 to TRBJ1-3, with D uncertain. Trimming removed 8 bases from V and 1 base from J, with 18 bases in between. Germline values: CDR1 LGHNT, CDR2 FRNRAP. This CDR3 is built from 16 residues. The CDR3 nucleotides are TGTGCTAGTTCCCTCAGAGCCTCATTTTCTGGAAACACCATATATTTT. Amino acids: CASSLRASFSGNTIYF.

The chain combines TRBV9 with TRBJ1-3, with D maybe TRBD1 (5 bases). V lost 6 bases and J lost 0, with 19 bases in between. Germline CDR1 and CDR2: SGDLS and YYNGEE. There are 17 residues in the CDR3. CDR3 loop: CASTRGGAKSSGNTIYF. The CDR3 nucleotides read TGTGCCAGCACCAGAGGAGGGGCCAAGAGCTCTGGAAACACCATATATTTT.

The chain uses TRBV9 and TRBJ1-2; D gene unclear. Germline CDR1 and CDR2: SGDLS and YYNGEE. V lost 0 bases and J lost 4, with 10 bases in between. This CDR3 is built from 14 residues. CDR3 bases: TGTGCCAGCAGCGTAGGTCACGATGCCTATGGCTACACCTTC. The encoded protein is CASSVGHDAYGYTF.

The chain is built from TRBV5-1 and TRBJ1-3; possibly TRBD1 for D (5 bases). Trimming took 4 bases from V and 2 from J, leaving 16 bases between them. The germline V gene encodes CDR1 SGHRS and CDR2 YFSETQ. This CDR3 is 16 amino acids long. CDR3 region: CASSGDRVRAGNTIYF. Written as DNA, the CDR3 is TGCGCCAGCAGCGGCGACAGAGTCCGAGCTGGAAACACCATATATTTT.

The chain is built from TRBV5-1 and TRBJ1-2, with D perhaps matching TRBD1 (5 bases). In germline, CDR1 is SGHRS, CDR2 YFSETQ. The V end lost 5 bases, the J end lost 10 bases, and 15 bases lay between the germline ends. The CDR3 is 12 residues long. The CDR3 DNA reads as TGCGCCAGCAGTCAGGGCCGGGACCTCTACACCTTC. Translation gives CASSQGRDLYTF. The whole variable domain, remainder taken from reference TRBV5-1 and TRBJ1-2, is KAGVTQTPRYLIKTRGQQVTLSCSPISGHRSVSWYQQTPGQGLQFLFEYFSETQRNKGNFPGRFSGRQFSNSRSEMNVSTLELGDSALYLCASSQGRDLYTFGSGTRLTVV.

The rearrangement uses TRBV7-9 and TRBJ1-1, with D perhaps matching TRBD1 (6 bases). The germline V gene has CDR1 SEHNR and CDR2 FQNEAQ (reference sequence). Deletions cut 1 base from V and 4 bases from J, with 13 bases between. The length of the CDR3 is 15 residues. CDR3 amino acids: CASSLGHRAITEAFF. CDR3 DNA: TGTGCCAGCAGCTTAGGTCACAGGGCGATCACTGAAGCTTTCTTT. The full variable domain, rest sourced from reference TRBV7-9 and TRBJ1-1, is DTGVSQNPRHKITKRGQNVTFRCDPISEHNRLYWYRQTLGQGPEFLTYFQNEAQLEKSRLLSDRFSAERPKGSFSTLEIQRTEQGDSAMYLCASSLGHRAITEAFFGQGTRLTVV.